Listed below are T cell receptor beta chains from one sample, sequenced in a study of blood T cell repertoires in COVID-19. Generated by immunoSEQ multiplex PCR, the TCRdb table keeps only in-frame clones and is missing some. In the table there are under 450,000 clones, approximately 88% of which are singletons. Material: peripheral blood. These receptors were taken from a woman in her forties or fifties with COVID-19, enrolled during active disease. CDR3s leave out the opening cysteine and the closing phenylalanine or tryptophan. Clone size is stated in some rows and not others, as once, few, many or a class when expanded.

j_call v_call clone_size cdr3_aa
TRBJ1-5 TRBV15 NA ATSRDKRQGAIQPQH
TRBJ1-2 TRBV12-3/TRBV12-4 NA ASSLSQAYGYT
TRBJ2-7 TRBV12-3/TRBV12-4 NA ASSLSPYEQY
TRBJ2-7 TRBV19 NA ASSIRGQDVEQY
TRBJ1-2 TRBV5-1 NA ASSASRDSYGGYT
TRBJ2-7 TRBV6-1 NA ASSETLRGEQY
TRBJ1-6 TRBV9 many ASSAQAGVSSPLH
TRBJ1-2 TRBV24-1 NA ATSRDRNYGYT
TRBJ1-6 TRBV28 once ASRRTGSNSPLH
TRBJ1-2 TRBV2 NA ASSGDSDFYGYT
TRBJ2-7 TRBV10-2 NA ASRDRGSPYEQY
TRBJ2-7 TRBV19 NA ASTSGRGFGYEQY
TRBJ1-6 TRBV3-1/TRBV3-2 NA ASSQGSGTVNSPLH
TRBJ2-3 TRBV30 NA AWSDGRGRGTDTQY